The clone carrying this T cell receptor beta chain was picked up many times. Its specificity is unknown. The repertoire was sequenced with immunoSEQ multiplex PCR; TCRdb's copy has only in-frame clones and lacks some. Of over a million clones listed, approximately 78% are singletons. The CDR3 covers 14 residues. The V gene's germline CDR1 is SGHRS and CDR2 YFSETQ. The V and J ends lost 5 bases and 4 bases, in that order; junction bases with no gene match: 8. This entry comes from a study of shared clonotypes between healthy human individuals. Naive CD4+ cells were CD45RA-selected; the remaining cells were memory. General study points: Only blood was sampled, and tissue TCR repertoires likely differ from blood ones.

The source material was memory CD4+ T cells from PBMCs. Subset of the sample: CD45RA-negative fraction. The chain employs TRBV5-1 and TRBJ1-1; 7 positions agree with TRBD1. The TCR originated in a man aged 18 to 29 in good health. Some clones in this sample may be carry-over from other donors' samples. The CDR3: CASREETGSTEAFF. The CDR3 DNA reads as TGCGCCAGCAGGGAGGAGACAGGGAGCACTGAAGCTTTCTTT.